These 3 T cell receptor beta chains were sequenced from one sample in a study of CD8+ T cells in alopecia areata. Following RNA extraction, reverse transcription yielded cDNA that acted as the sequencing template. Assay used: immunoSEQ multiplex PCR; TCRdb lists only in-frame clones, some missing. The table has about 120,000 clones, 50% to 55% seen once. Specified treatment: oral pan-JAK inhibitor, 5-10 mg twice daily. Sequencing used CD4+ T cells sorted from blood, obtained at week 4, from a patient treated with tofacitinib. All receptors derive from a human donor with alopecia areata.

This clone appeared a few times. V and J are TRBV7-2 and TRBJ1-2; 11 positions agree with TRBD1. This CDR3 has 18 residues. V lost 6 bases and J lost 2; bases outside the gene matches: 14. Germline loops: CDR1 SGHTA, CDR2 FQGNSA. Here the CDR3 DNA reads TGTGCCAGCAGTCCGGAGGGGACAGGGGGGATTAACAACTATGGCTACACCTTC. The encoded protein is CASSPEGTGGINNYGYTF. The full variable domain, completed using reference TRBV7-2 and TRBJ1-2, is GAGVSQSPSNKVTEKGKDVELRCDPISGHTALYWYRQSLGQGLEFLIYFQGNSAPDKSGLPSDRFSAERTGGSVSTLTIQRTQQEDSAVYLCASSPEGTGGINNYGYTFGSGTRLTVV.

The CDR3, as DNA: TGTGCCAGCGCCGCCCCTGGGGGGCTAGATACGCAGTATTTT. Its protein is CASAAPGGLDTQYF. The V and J genes are TRBV14 and TRBJ2-3, with D perhaps being TRBD1 or TRBD2 (6 bases each). Trimming shortened V by 8 bases and J by 5 bases, and 17 bases separated the two germline ends. Per the germline V gene, CDR1 is SGHDN and CDR2 is FVKESK. This CDR3 region has 14 residues.

In this sample, this clone turned up a few times. CDR3: CAIGAGANYEQYF. In DNA, the CDR3 is TGTGCCATCGGGGCCGGCGCCAACTACGAGCAGTACTTC. The chain links TRBV10-3 to TRBJ2-7; perhaps TRBD1 as D (5 bases). The ends were cut back, 8 bases at V and 3 bases at J, with 14 bases in the middle. The germline V gene encodes CDR1 ENHRY and CDR2 SYGVKD. The CDR3 sequence is 13 residues long.